This T cell receptor (beta chain) was obtained from a study of blood T cell repertoires in COVID-19. Study-level background: The United States, Italy and Spain were the sources of the acute and convalescent COVID-19 samples. The cDNA or gDNA used as material had been derived from T cells, B-cell-depleted T cells, or PBMCs.

Original handling: Quantification of nucleated cells was approximated via reference gene primer amplification. Data came from immunoSEQ multiplex PCR; TCRdb stores just in-frame clones and leaves some out. V, J and clone size are those of that table, while D and trimming were read from the DNA. The profile covers under 200,000 clones, with 80% to 85% appearing a single time and under 3% taken by the ten largest. This CDR3 contains 16 residues. Germline V gene lookup returns CDR1 LGHNA and CDR2 YSLEER. With 1 base removed from V and 6 bases from J, the gap between germline ends came to 16 bases. The gene calls are TRBV4-3 and TRBJ1-3, with D perhaps matching TRBD1 (6 bases). This sequence originates from an older woman with acute or convalescent COVID-19. The specimen sequenced was peripheral blood. CDR3 in DNA: TGCGCCAGCAGCCAAGGAGTCGGCAGGGGTGAAAACACCATATATTTT. It yields the protein CASSQGVGRGENTIYF.